The rows below give T cell receptor beta chains drawn from one sample of a study of shared clonotypes between healthy human individuals. The data were produced by immunoSEQ multiplex PCR, yet TCRdb's version contains in-frame clones alone and is incomplete. The repertoire holds around 1.1 million clones, with approximately 78% as singletons. Sequences were obtained from memory CD4+ T cells from PBMCs. The receptors derive from a man in his late teens or twenties in good health. Some clones in this sample may be carry-over from other donors' samples. The CDR3 runs from the conserved cysteine through the conserved F or W. Each record gives: J gene, D gene, clone size, V gene, CDR3 protein, CDR3 DNA. A D gene is named only where the DNA matches it firmly. For some rows the clone size is stated as once, few or many, or as a class when expanded; others skip it.

TRBJ1-2 NA once TRBV6-1 CATFGQTYGYTF TGTGCCACCTTTGGACAGACCTATGGCTACACCTTC
TRBJ1-5 NA few TRBV6-1 CASSDPYSNQPQHF TGTGCCAGTAGTGACCCTTATAGCAATCAGCCCCAGCATTTT
TRBJ1-4 NA NA TRBV28 CASSRPFQGAAKLFF TGTGCCAGCAGCCGCCCATTTCAGGGTGCCGCAAAACTGTTTTTT
TRBJ1-3 NA NA TRBV28 CASRPYSGSSGNTIYF TGTGCCAGCAGGCCTTATAGCGGGAGCTCTGGAAACACCATATATTTT
TRBJ1-2 TRBD1 NA TRBV6-5 CAGSLTGAYGYTF TGTGCCGGCAGCCTGACAGGGGCCTATGGCTACACCTTC
TRBJ1-5 TRBD1 NA TRBV11-2 CASSLSGGDEPQHF TGTGCCAGCAGCTTATCAGGGGGTGATGAGCCCCAGCATTTT
TRBJ2-5 TRBD1 NA TRBV27 CASSLFRTGGETQYF TGTGCCAGCAGTTTATTTCGAACAGGGGGAGAGACCCAGTACTTC
TRBJ1-3 TRBD1 NA TRBV2 CASSEAVTGISGNTIYF TGTGCCAGCAGTGAAGCCGTGACAGGGATCTCTGGAAACACCATATATTTT
TRBJ1-5 TRBD1 NA TRBV18 CASSSRGRQGNQPQHF TGTGCCAGCTCATCCAGGGGGCGCCAAGGCAATCAGCCCCAGCATTTT
TRBJ1-3 TRBD1 NA TRBV28 CASRSGGDGNTIYF TGTGCCAGCCGTTCAGGGGGCGACGGAAACACCATATATTTT
TRBJ1-1 NA NA TRBV2 CASSATEGFDTETFF TGTGCCAGCAGTGCGACCGAGGGATTTGACACTGAAACTTTCTTT
TRBJ2-3 TRBD2 NA TRBV4-3 CASSQGGTSGGYTDTQYF TGCGCCAGCAGCCAAGGCGGGACTAGCGGGGGTTACACAGATACGCAGTATTTT
TRBJ1-1 NA few TRBV29-1 CSVSSGGRAEAFF TGCAGCGTCAGCTCGGGGGGCAGGGCTGAAGCTTTCTTT
TRBJ1-5 NA NA TRBV19 CASGGLGVSDQPQHF TGTGCCAGTGGGGGGTTGGGGGTTTCGGATCAGCCCCAGCATTTT
TRBJ1-1 NA NA TRBV18 CASSPGQGHTEAFF TGTGCCAGCTCACCAGGGCAGGGGCACACTGAAGCTTTCTTT
TRBJ1-5 TRBD1 NA TRBV10-3 CAISGDRGQPQHF TGTGCCATCAGCGGGGACAGGGGCCAGCCCCAGCATTTT
TRBJ2-7 TRBD1 NA TRBV6-1 CAARPSRTGAYEQYF TGTGCCGCAAGGCCCTCCCGGACAGGGGCCTACGAGCAGTACTTC
TRBJ2-7 TRBD2 NA TRBV19 CASSITSGSGPYEQYF TGTGCCAGTAGTATAACTAGCGGGAGTGGGCCCTACGAGCAGTACTTC
TRBJ2-5 NA NA TRBV30 CAWSVWGRETQYF TGTGCCTGGAGTGTGTGGGGTCGGGAGACCCAGTACTTC
TRBJ2-1 TRBD2 NA TRBV30 CAWSVELAGNNEQFF TGTGCCTGGAGTGTAGAACTAGCGGGGAACAATGAGCAGTTCTTC
TRBJ2-1 NA NA TRBV27 CASPNVRSWGNEQFF TGTGCCAGCCCTAACGTCAGGTCATGGGGCAATGAGCAGTTCTTC
TRBJ2-5 TRBD1 few TRBV10-3 CAISSGTGVQETQYF TGTGCCATCAGTTCCGGGACAGGGGTACAAGAGACCCAGTACTTC
TRBJ2-3 TRBD2 NA TRBV5-4 CASSSGLAGTTDTQYF TGTGCCAGCAGCTCGGGACTAGCGGGTACCACAGATACGCAGTATTTT
TRBJ2-5 NA many TRBV28 CASRRTAQETQYF TGTGCCAGCCGACGGACAGCTCAAGAGACCCAGTACTTC
TRBJ2-3 TRBD2 NA TRBV15 CATSRGDPSGRTDTQYF TGTGCCACCAGCAGAGGGGACCCTAGCGGGCGCACAGATACGCAGTATTTT
TRBJ1-2 NA NA TRBV7-7 CASSPLLGAYYGYTF TGTGCCAGCAGCCCCTTATTAGGGGCGTACTATGGCTACACCTTC
TRBJ2-3 NA NA TRBV2 CASSARPGWGGTDTQYF TGTGCCAGCAGTGCGAGGCCAGGTTGGGGGGGCACAGATACGCAGTATTTT
TRBJ2-7 TRBD2 NA TRBV4-2 CASSQGTSEVWEQYF TGTGCCAGCAGCCAGGGGACTAGCGAGGTGTGGGAGCAGTACTTC
TRBJ1-4 TRBD1 NA TRBV19 CASSPDRLAGRVFF TGTGCCAGTAGTCCGGACAGGCTTGCTGGAAGAGTGTTTTTT
TRBJ2-7 NA NA TRBV7-2 CASSQTGGLAYEQYF TGTGCCAGCAGCCAAACGGGGGGCTTGGCCTACGAGCAGTACTTC
TRBJ2-5 NA NA TRBV2 CASSGRDQTQYF TGTGCCAGCAGTGGAAGGGATCAGACCCAGTACTTC
TRBJ2-7 NA NA TRBV6-5 CASTVPGARPEQYF TGTGCCAGCACCGTCCCCGGGGCCCGCCCCGAGCAGTACTTC
TRBJ1-2 NA NA TRBV9 CASSVDSNYGYTF TGTGCCAGCAGCGTAGACTCTAACTATGGCTACACCTTC
TRBJ2-2 TRBD1 NA TRBV29-1 CSAGTGIPGELFF TGCAGCGCAGGGACAGGGATCCCCGGGGAGCTGTTTTTT
TRBJ2-3 NA NA TRBV30 CAWAVTDTQYF TGTGCCTGGGCAGTGACAGATACGCAGTATTTT
TRBJ1-3 NA NA TRBV4-3 CASSQAVGSSGNTIYF TGCGCCAGCAGCCAAGCGGTCGGTAGCTCTGGAAACACCATATATTTT
TRBJ1-2 NA NA TRBV6-6 CASSYVTGINYGYTF TGTGCCAGCAGTTACGTTACGGGGATAAACTATGGCTACACCTTC
TRBJ1-3 NA NA TRBV27 CASSSRTGGTIYF TGTGCCAGCAGTTCTCGGACTGGAGGCACCATATATTTT
TRBJ2-7 TRBD1 NA TRBV19 CASTPGQSSYEQYF TGTGCCAGTACCCCGGGACAGAGCTCCTACGAGCAGTACTTC